Presented here are 32 T cell receptor beta chains from one specimen sequenced in a study of shared clonotypes between healthy human individuals. TCRdb keeps only in-frame clones here, not all; method: immunoSEQ multiplex PCR. The sample comprises under 600,000 clones, 60% to 80% of which are singletons, and around 13% rests with the top ten. The specimen sequenced was PBMCs. The source is a middle-aged woman in good health. Some clones in this sample may be carry-over from other donors' samples.

The chain links TRBV19 to TRBJ1-3; the D gene is possibly TRBD1 (5 bases). Trimming took off 2 bases at V and 0 bases at J, with 11 bases between the two ends. This CDR3 region has 16 residues. CDR1 is LNHDA and CDR2 is SQIVND in the germline V gene (reference sequence). As DNA, the CDR3 is TGTGCCAGTAGTATAAGCGGGACCGGCTCTGGAAACACCATATATTTT. Translating gives CASSISGTGSGNTIYF.

This chain connects TRBV5-4 to TRBJ2-5; tentatively, D is TRBD1 or TRBD2 (5 bases each). Near its end, the DNA agrees better with TRBJ2-7, so the J call may be wrong. The CDR3 has 15 residues. Germline-derived CDR1 and CDR2 are SGHNT and YYREEE (reference sequence). CDR3 loop: CASSSDPGPTYEQYF. In nucleotides, the CDR3 is TGTGCCAGCAGCTCGGACCCGGGACCCACCTACGAGCAGTACTTC.

This chain uses TRBV28 with TRBJ2-3, with 10 nucleotides matching TRBD2. CDR1 and CDR2 from the germline V gene are MDHEN and SYDVKM. There are 16 residues in the CDR3. The V gene end was trimmed by 7 bases and the J gene end by 3 bases; junction bases not matched to a gene: 10. This chain's CDR3 is CASTLYSGRITDTQYF. DNA for the CDR3: TGTGCCAGCACCCTCTATAGCGGGAGGATTACAGATACGCAGTATTTT.

With respect to this clone: The likely explanation is a read error, given a far larger clone one base away. This CDR3 is also generated by other DNA sequences in the sample. The chain uses TRBV6-4 and TRBJ2-3; unclear D gene. The germline CDR1 and CDR2 sequences are MRHNA and SNTAGT. The length of the CDR3 is 13 residues. CDR3 sequence reads: CASSDRATDTQYF. The DNA of the CDR3 is TGTGCCAGCAGTGACAGGGCCACAGATACGCAGTACTTT.

The gene calls are TRBV5-1 and TRBJ2-2; possibly TRBD2 for D (5 bases). The CDR3 is 15 amino acids. Germline V lookup: CDR1 SGHRS, CDR2 YFSETQ. Trimming left V 0 bases short and J 7 bases short, with 13 bases between. The CDR3 DNA sequence: TGCGCCAGCAGCTTGGGGACCCACGAGGGCGGGGAGCTGTTTTTT. Its protein product is CASSLGTHEGGELFF.

The gene calls are TRBV7-8 and TRBJ1-2; D gene unclear. CDR3 length: 14 amino acids. With 1 base removed from V and 2 bases from J, the gap between germline ends came to 8 bases. CDR1 SGHVS and CDR2 FQNEAQ come from the germline V gene. In nucleotides, the CDR3 is TGTGCCAGCAGCTTAGGGCAGGCGAACTATGGCTACACCTTC. It codes for CASSLGQANYGYTF.

V usage is TRBV9 and J usage is TRBJ2-5; possibly TRBD1 or TRBD2 for D (5 bases each). V gave up 0 bases and J gave up 4 bases, with 10 bases separating them. The CDR3 sequence is 14 residues long. Germline assignment: CDR1 SGDLS and CDR2 YYNGEE. The CDR3 region has the DNA TGTGCCAGCAGCGTAGGGAGAGGGGTAGAGACCCAGTACTTC. This gives the protein CASSVGRGVETQYF.

This chain connects TRBV2 to TRBJ1-5; D not certain. V was trimmed by 4 bases and J by 0 bases, leaving 10 bases between them. The V gene's germline CDR1 is SNHLY and CDR2 FYNNEI. The CDR3 consists of 15 residues. The chain's CDR3 is CASSVVQYSNQPQHF. In DNA, the CDR3 is TGTGCCAGCAGTGTGGTACAGTATAGCAATCAGCCCCAGCATTTT.

The chain is built from TRBV5-1 and TRBJ2-2; D is possibly TRBD1 (6 bases). Trimming took 0 bases from V and 6 from J, leaving 9 bases between them. The germline gives CDR1 SGHRS, CDR2 YFSETQ. This CDR3 has 14 amino acids. The CDR3 is CASSLGQVAGELFF. For the CDR3, the DNA is TGCGCCAGCAGCTTGGGACAGGTCGCCGGGGAGCTGTTTTTT.

Of note for this clone: An end of the junction differs from the germline gene, which may be a read error. This chain joins TRBV5-4 and TRBJ1-4; 10 positions match TRBD1. The germline CDR1 and CDR2 sequences are SGHNT and YYREEE (reference sequence). There are 14 residues in the CDR3. This chain's CDR3 is CASSRGTGAEKLFF. The CDR3 DNA reads as TGCGCCAGCAGCCGCGGGACAGGGGCTGAAAAACTGTTTTTT.

CDR3 sequence reads: CASSMSSGRSDEQFF. CDR3 nucleotide sequence: TGTGCCAGCAGTATGAGTAGCGGGAGATCCGATGAGCAGTTCTTC. The chain employs TRBV6-4 and TRBJ2-1; 9 bases agree with TRBD2. Losses at the gene ends were 5 bases for V and 8 bases for J; bases not matched to a gene: 10. The V gene's germline CDR1 is MRHNA and CDR2 SNTAGT. The CDR3 has 15 amino acids.

The V gene is TRBV19, the J gene TRBJ1-2, with D uncertain. The V end lost 3 bases, the J end lost 1 base, and 12 bases lay between the germline ends. This CDR3 is 15 amino acids long. Germline V gene data show CDR1 as LNHDA and CDR2 as SQIVND (reference sequence). The DNA of the CDR3 is TGTGCCAGTAGTATGTGGGCATCGGGTAACTATGGCTACACCTTC. Translating it yields CASSMWASGNYGYTF.

The chain carries TRBV6-1 and TRBJ2-5, with D perhaps being TRBD1 or TRBD2 (6 bases each). Judging by the DNA end, TRBJ2-7 fits better; the J call may be wrong. Germline CDR1 and CDR2: MNHNS and SASEGT. CDR3 size: 15 residues. The CDR3 protein is CASSEVEEGGYEQYF. DNA of the CDR3: TGTGCCAGCAGTGAAGTCGAGGAAGGGGGGTACGAGCAGTACTTC.

The rearrangement uses TRBV30 and TRBJ2-3; 8 nucleotides agree with TRBD1. The CDR3 length is 15 residues. V was clipped by 6 bases and J by 4 bases; unmatched bases: 12. The germline V gene has CDR1 GTSNPN and CDR2 SVGIG (reference sequence). The CDR3 spells CACERTGSGADTQYF. The DNA of the CDR3 is TGTGCCTGTGAAAGGACAGGGTCGGGGGCAGATACGCAGTATTTT.

The genes are TRBV29-1 and TRBJ2-3; 8 bases are shared with TRBD1. The CDR3 runs 15 residues. V trimming: 6 bases; J trimming: 2 bases; junction bases outside the gene matches: 10. Germline loops: CDR1 SQVTM, CDR2 ANQGSEA. The CDR3 sequence is CSVNDRGLLTDTQYF. As DNA, the CDR3 is TGCAGCGTGAATGACAGGGGACTCCTCACAGATACGCAGTATTTT.

This clone occurred a few times. The gene calls are TRBV19 and TRBJ2-1, with a tentative D call TRBD2 (7 bases). V lost 3 bases and J lost 4, with 13 bases in between. Germline CDR1 and CDR2: LNHDA and SQIVND (reference sequence). The CDR3 is 15 amino acids. CDR3 sequence (DNA): TGTGCCAGTAGTATGCGGGGGCAACCTTACAATGAGCAGTTCTTC. Its translation: CASSMRGQPYNEQFF. Full variable domain (remainder filled in from reference TRBV19 and TRBJ2-1): DGGITQSPKYLFRKEGQNVTLSCEQNLNHDAMYWYRQDPGQGLRLIYYSQIVNDFQKGDIAEGYSVSREKKESFPLTVTSAQKNPTAFYLCASSMRGQPYNEQFFGPGTRLTVL.

In DNA, the CDR3 is TGTGCCAGCAGCCATGTCTCCCGGACTAGCTCCTACAATGAGCAGTTCTTC. Amino acid sequence: CASSHVSRTSSYNEQFF. The J gene is TRBJ2-1, the V gene TRBV4-2; TRBD2 agrees at 7 bases. V dropped 3 bases and J dropped 0; count of bases not matched to a gene: 8. In germline, CDR1 is LGHNA, CDR2 YNFKEQ. The CDR3 covers 17 residues.

V usage is TRBV28 and J usage is TRBJ1-2; D not certain. Germline V gene lookup returns CDR1 MDHEN and CDR2 SYDVKM. Trimming cost V 6 bases and J 3 bases, with 8 bases left between them. This CDR3 is 12 amino acids long. The CDR3 here is CASRAADYGYTF. DNA for the CDR3: TGTGCCAGCAGGGCAGCAGACTATGGCTACACCTTC.

The rearrangement joins TRBV5-1 to TRBJ2-3, with D uncertain. Germline lookup yields CDR1 SGHRS and CDR2 YFSETQ. The CDR3 consists of 14 residues. The V end lost 4 bases, the J end lost 2 bases, and 11 bases lay between the germline ends. CDR3 sequence: CASSPSGDTDTQYF. The CDR3 bases are TGCGCCAGCAGCCCCAGTGGTGACACAGATACGCAGTATTTT.

The chain uses TRBV27 and TRBJ2-1; possible D gene TRBD2, 6 bases. V was pared by 5 bases and J by 0 bases, with 20 bases between. Germline values: CDR1 MNHEY, CDR2 SMNVEV (reference sequence). The CDR3 runs 18 residues. Here the CDR3 reads CASSRSPGRGSSYNEQFF. CDR3 in DNA: TGTGCCAGCAGTCGGTCGCCGGGGCGGGGAAGCTCCTACAATGAGCAGTTCTTC.

The chain is built from TRBV9 and TRBJ2-7; D is perhaps TRBD2 (6 bases). V dropped 2 bases and J dropped 7 bases, with 16 bases sitting between them. The CDR3 loop spans 14 amino acids. Germline V gene sequence: CDR1 SGDLS, CDR2 YYNGEE. The CDR3, as DNA: TGTGCCAGCAGCGTCGGGCGGGGCCAGCGTGAGCAGTACTTC. Amino acids: CASSVGRGQREQYF.

V usage is TRBV30 and J usage is TRBJ2-7; 11 bases map to TRBD2. Germline V gene lookup returns CDR1 GTSNPN and CDR2 SVGIG (reference sequence). This CDR3 contains 15 residues. Unmatched junction bases numbered 2, after V lost 1 base and J lost 0 bases. CDR3 coding DNA: TGTGCCTGGAGTGCCGGGACTAGCGGCTCCTACGAGCAGTACTTC. It specifies CAWSAGTSGSYEQYF.

V gene TRBV5-4 combines with J gene TRBJ2-3, with 7 bases aligning to TRBD2. This CDR3 contains 14 residues. Unmatched junction bases numbered 8, after V lost 4 bases and J lost 6 bases. From germline, CDR1 is SGHNT and CDR2 YYREEE (reference sequence). CDR3 in DNA: TGTGCCAGCAGCATGCGGGGGACTCGGGATACGCAGTATTTT. Protein product: CASSMRGTRDTQYF.

The V gene is TRBV7-6, the J gene TRBJ2-1; 11 nucleotides match TRBD2. The CDR3 contains 18 residues. The germline CDR1 and CDR2 sequences are SGHVS and FNYEAQ. The V gene end was trimmed by 0 bases and the J gene end by 3 bases; junction bases not matched to a gene: 7. The CDR3 DNA reads TGTGCCAGCAGCTTAGCGTGGGCGGGACTAGCGGACTACAATGAGCAGTTCTTC. It encodes CASSLAWAGLADYNEQFF.

The chain couples TRBV27 to TRBJ2-5; 7 nucleotides agree with TRBD1. The V gene end was trimmed by 2 bases and the J gene end by 5 bases; junction bases not matched to a gene: 8. Germline CDR1 MNHEY, CDR2 SMNVEV (reference sequence). The CDR3 consists of 15 residues. In DNA form, the CDR3 reads TGTGCCAGCAGTTTACCTGACAGGGTGAAGGAGACCCAGTACTTC. Translating gives CASSLPDRVKETQYF.

This clone was counted at least ten times. Distinct nucleotide sequences in the sample also encode this CDR3. The chain links TRBV10-3 to TRBJ1-1; 7 bases fit TRBD1. The CDR3 is made up of 14 amino acids. With 3 bases clipped from V and 1 base from J, the junction kept 2 bases outside the gene matches. CDR1 ENHRY and CDR2 SYGVKD come from the germline V gene. CDR3 loop: CAISDKGANTEAFF. CDR3 bases: TGTGCCATCAGTGATAAGGGGGCGAACACTGAAGCTTTCTTT.

The chain combines TRBV14 with TRBJ1-1, with D possibly being TRBD1 (5 bases). This CDR3 spans 13 amino acids. Trimming cost V 2 bases and J 13 bases, with 17 bases left between them. Germline V gene data show CDR1 as SGHDN and CDR2 as FVKESK. The CDR3 DNA is TGTGCCAGCAGCCAAACCTCCGGGGCGCGGATTTTCTTT. Amino acids: CASSQTSGARIFF.

V gene TRBV5-3 combines with J gene TRBJ1-2, with unresolved D. TRBV5-3 is noted as an ORF with a role that remains uncertain. Trimming pared 7 bases from V and 4 bases from J, leaving 20 bases between. The CDR3 is made up of 15 amino acids. CDR3 amino acids: CARVYLVRKTYGYTF. CDR3 DNA sequence: TGTGCCAGAGTTTACTTGGTGAGAAAGACCTATGGCTACACCTTC.

The V gene is TRBV29-1, the J gene TRBJ2-3; D uncertain. This CDR3 has 11 amino acids. Trimming removed 5 bases from V and 2 bases from J, with 5 bases in between. Germline CDR1 and CDR2: SQVTM and ANQGSEA. The CDR3 coding sequence is TGCAGCGTTCTAGTCACAGATACGCAGTATTTT. It translates to CSVLVTDTQYF.

This clone was observed a single time. J is TRBJ2-7 and V is TRBV5-4; tentative D call: TRBD1 (6 bases). This CDR3 comprises 14 residues. V dropped 0 bases and J dropped 3 bases, with 10 bases sitting between them. Looked up from germline, CDR1 is SGHNT and CDR2 is YYREEE (reference sequence). CDR3 in amino acids: CASSLEGTRYEQYF. In DNA, the CDR3 is TGTGCCAGCAGCTTGGAGGGGACACGCTACGAGCAGTACTTC. Full variable domain (remainder filled in from reference TRBV5-4 and TRBJ2-7): ETGVTQSPTHLIKTRGQQVTLRCSSQSGHNTVSWYQQALGQGPQFIFQYYREEENGRGNFPPRFSGLQFPNYSSELNVNALELDDSALYLCASSLEGTRYEQYFGPGTRLTVT.

V and J are TRBV10-3 and TRBJ2-2; D is unclear. Germline loops: CDR1 ENHRY, CDR2 SYGVKD. V was cut by 2 bases and J by 4 bases, with 5 bases left in between. The CDR3 spans 13 residues. The CDR3 protein is CAISEVSTGELFF. Here the CDR3 DNA reads TGTGCCATCAGTGAGGTTTCCACCGGGGAGCTGTTTTTT.

This clone was observed many times. J is TRBJ1-2 and V is TRBV5-6, with D maybe TRBD1 (5 bases). Germline V lookup: CDR1 SGHDT, CDR2 YYEEEE. CDR3 length equals 13 residues. V was clipped by 1 base and J by 3 bases, with 7 bases between them. CDR3 amino acids: CASSLWDHYGYTF. The CDR3 DNA follows: TGTGCCAGCAGCTTGTGGGACCACTATGGCTACACCTTC.